Shown below are 21 T cell receptor beta chains from a single sample sequenced in a study of blood T cell repertoires in COVID-19. The repertoire was sequenced with immunoSEQ multiplex PCR; TCRdb's copy has only in-frame clones and lacks some. The data contain 200,000 to 250,000 clones, around 91% of them seen just once; the ten biggest clones take up around 4.8%. The sequenced sample was peripheral blood. The receptors come from a woman in her 40s with acute or convalescent COVID-19.

The V gene is TRBV7-8, the J gene TRBJ2-7; 10 bases fit TRBD2. CDR3 length: 18 residues. After removal of 5 bases from V and 2 bases from J, the junction contained 15 bases not matched to a gene. Per the germline V gene, CDR1 is SGHVS and CDR2 is FQNEAQ. CDR3 loop: CASSPSPAGGITTYEQYV. CDR3 coding DNA: TGTGCCAGCAGCCCTTCTCCAGCGGGGGGGATCACTACCTACGAGCAGTACGTC.

The count of this clone is one. V gene TRBV20-1 combines with J gene TRBJ1-5; perhaps TRBD1 as D (5 bases). Germline V CDR1 and CDR2: DFQATT, SNEGSKA (reference sequence). V was trimmed by 3 bases and J by 6 bases, leaving 9 bases between them. CDR3 length equals 12 residues. CDR3 sequence reads: CSASRGGQPQHF. In nucleotides, the CDR3 is TGCAGTGCTAGTAGGGGAGGTCAGCCCCAGCATTTT.

The chain links TRBV7-6 to TRBJ1-1; D unresolved. The CDR3 is 14 amino acids. Germline-derived CDR1 and CDR2 are SGHVS and FNYEAQ. Trimming removed 1 base from V and 2 bases from J, with 8 bases in between. The CDR3 here is CASSLGDTNTEAFF. CDR3 sequence (DNA): TGTGCCAGCAGCTTAGGCGATACCAACACTGAAGCTTTCTTT.

J is TRBJ1-2 and V is TRBV24-1, with D perhaps TRBD1 (5 bases). Germline V lookup: CDR1 KGHDR, CDR2 SFDVKD. The germline V and J ends were trimmed by 3 bases and 8 bases, with 15 bases remaining between them. The CDR3 extends over 14 amino acids. The CDR3 loop reads CATSDNEKGVGYTF. The CDR3 bases are TGTGCCACCAGTGATAATGAAAAAGGGGTAGGCTACACCTTC.

The V call is TRBV5-1, the J call TRBJ1-1, with 7 nucleotides matching TRBD1. The germline CDR1 and CDR2 sequences are SGHRS and YFSETQ. The CDR3 runs to 16 residues. The V and J ends lost 2 bases and 1 base, in that order; junction bases with no gene match: 8. CDR3 sequence: CASSFSTGYGNTEAFF. The CDR3 DNA follows: TGCGCCAGCAGCTTTTCGACAGGGTATGGGAACACTGAAGCTTTCTTT. Full variable domain (remainder filled in from reference TRBV5-1 and TRBJ1-1): KAGVTQTPRYLIKTRGQQVTLSCSPISGHRSVSWYQQTPGQGLQFLFEYFSETQRNKGNFPGRFSGRQFSNSRSEMNVSTLELGDSALYLCASSFSTGYGNTEAFFGQGTRLTVV.

The V call is TRBV9, the J call TRBJ2-3; 7 nucleotides agree with TRBD2. The CDR3 is 15 amino acids. V trimming: 5 bases; J trimming: 0 bases; junction bases outside the gene matches: 6. Germline V gene lookup returns CDR1 SGDLS and CDR2 YYNGEE. CDR3 region: CASRDPGLSTDTQYF. CDR3 bases: TGTGCCAGCAGAGACCCGGGACTAAGCACAGATACGCAGTATTTT.

This chain joins TRBV15 and TRBJ1-3, with D hard to call. Germline V gene data show CDR1 as LNHNV and CDR2 as YYDKDF (reference sequence). V gave up 0 bases and J gave up 0 bases, with 12 bases separating them. The CDR3 totals 17 residues. This CDR3 is CATSRDRGTTSGNTIYF. CDR3 coding DNA: TGTGCCACCAGCAGAGATCGGGGAACGACCTCTGGAAACACCATATATTTT. The full variable domain, rest sourced from reference TRBV15 and TRBJ1-3, is DAMVIQNPRYQVTQFGKPVTLSCSQTLNHNVMYWYQQKSSQAPKLLFHYYDKDFNNEADTPDNFQSRRPNTSFCFLDIRSPGLGDTAMYLCATSRDRGTTSGNTIYFGEGSWLTVV.

The chain uses TRBV27 and TRBJ2-1; TRBD2 matches at 8 bases. Germline V lookup: CDR1 MNHEY, CDR2 SMNVEV (reference sequence). V was pared by 7 bases and J by 5 bases, with 13 bases of the junction left unmatched. CDR3 size: 16 residues. The CDR3 reads CASTSPVAGQNNEQFF. DNA for the CDR3: TGTGCCAGCACCTCCCCGGTAGCGGGGCAGAACAATGAGCAGTTCTTC.

The CDR3 here is CASSLGLYNSPLHF. In nucleotides, the CDR3 is TGTGCCAGCAGCTTGGGACTGTATAATTCACCCCTCCACTTT. The chain links TRBV5-8 to TRBJ1-6; D gene uncertain. This CDR3 spans 14 amino acids. V gave up 0 bases and J gave up 4 bases, with 5 bases separating them. In germline, CDR1 is SGHTS, CDR2 YDEGEE.

The chain is built from TRBV27 and TRBJ2-5; TRBD2 aligns across 10 bases. The CDR3 totals 16 residues. Unmatched junction bases numbered 4, after V lost 1 base and J lost 2 bases. The germline V gene encodes CDR1 MNHEY and CDR2 SMNVEV (reference sequence). The CDR3 region is CASSLYLAGGQETQYF. CDR3 DNA sequence: TGTGCCAGCAGTTTATATTTAGCGGGGGGACAAGAGACCCAGTACTTC.

Written as DNA, the CDR3 is TGTGCCAGCAGTTACTCCGGGACAGCTACCTACGAGCAGTACGTC. The encoded protein is CASSYSGTATYEQYV. The V gene is TRBV6-2 or TRBV6-3, the J gene TRBJ2-7; 7 bases line up with TRBD1. This CDR3 has 15 amino acids. V lost 0 bases and J lost 2; bases outside the gene matches: 4. Germline CDR1 MNHEY, CDR2 SVGEGT.

The chain recombines TRBV10-1 with TRBJ1-1; the D is unclear. V was cut by 0 bases and J by 4 bases, with 12 bases left in between. In germline, CDR1 is WNHNN, CDR2 SYGVQD (reference sequence). The length of the CDR3 is 15 residues. CDR3 coding DNA: TGCGCCAGCAGTGAGTCGAGAGGTGGTGGCACTGAAGCTTTCTTT. Translated: CASSESRGGGTEAFF.

The chain uses TRBV11-3 and TRBJ2-2, with TRBD1 matching 9 bases. Trimming removed 5 bases from V and 0 bases from J; junction bases left unmatched: 16. The germline gives CDR1 SGHNT, CDR2 YENEEA. The CDR3 totals 20 residues. The CDR3 coding sequence is TGTGCCAGCAGCAACCCTTACGTCGGGACAGGGCACTCGAACACCGGGGAGCTGTTTTTT. Encoded protein: CASSNPYVGTGHSNTGELFF.

The V gene is TRBV5-1, the J gene TRBJ1-6; TRBD1 might be the D (6 bases). This CDR3 region has 16 residues. Germline CDR1 reads SGHRS; CDR2 reads YFSETQ. V was pared by 5 bases and J by 0 bases, with 12 bases between. CDR3 bases: TGCGCCAGCAGGCCTCCGGACAGCTCCTATAATTCACCCCTCCACTTT. It specifies CASRPPDSSYNSPLHF. Full variable domain (outside the CDR3, taken from reference TRBV5-1 and TRBJ1-6): KAGVTQTPRYLIKTRGQQVTLSCSPISGHRSVSWYQQTPGQGLQFLFEYFSETQRNKGNFPGRFSGRQFSNSRSEMNVSTLELGDSALYLCASRPPDSSYNSPLHFGNGTRLTVT.

The chain uses TRBV12-5 and TRBJ2-7; TRBD1 matches at 10 bases. The CDR3 has 20 amino acids. From germline, CDR1 is LGHNT and CDR2 FRNRAP. Losses at the gene ends were 6 bases for V and 0 bases for J; bases not matched to a gene: 20. The CDR3 spells CASGPKPGQGSWSGSYEQYV. The CDR3 DNA follows: TGTGCTAGTGGCCCCAAACCGGGACAGGGGTCGTGGAGTGGCTCCTACGAGCAGTACGTC.

This rearrangement joins TRBV13 to TRBJ1-2; D might be TRBD1 (6 bases). CDR1 is PRHDT and CDR2 is FYEKMQ in the germline V gene (reference sequence). The CDR3 is 14 residues long. V was trimmed by 5 bases and J by 4 bases, leaving 14 bases between them. The CDR3 region has the DNA TGTGCCAGCAGCACAGGACAGAGAAGCTATGGCTACACCTTC. Encoded protein: CASSTGQRSYGYTF.

The CDR3 sequence: CASSAERVTRSYNEQFF. Here the CDR3 DNA reads TGTGCCAGCAGCGCGGAGAGGGTGACTAGATCCTACAATGAGCAGTTCTTC. The chain combines TRBV9 with TRBJ2-1; the D gene is possibly TRBD2 (6 bases). Trimming left V 3 bases short and J 1 base short, with 17 bases between. This CDR3 is built from 17 residues. CDR1 and CDR2 (germline): SGDLS, YYNGEE. Combining the CDR3 with reference TRBV9 and TRBJ2-1 gives the whole variable domain DSGVTQTPKHLITATGQRVTLRCSPRSGDLSVYWYQQSLDQGLQFLIQYYNGEERAKGNILERFSAQQFPDLHSELNLSSLELGDSALYFCASSAERVTRSYNEQFFGPGTRLTVL.

This chain links TRBV11-1 with TRBJ1-1; no clear D gene. This CDR3 region has 11 residues. Germline loops: CDR1 SGHAT, CDR2 FQDESV (reference sequence). The germline V and J ends were trimmed by 5 bases and 5 bases, with 6 bases remaining between them. The CDR3, as DNA: TGTGCCAGCAGCCAGCGGACTGAAGCTTTCTTT. It encodes CASSQRTEAFF. The whole variable domain, remainder taken from reference TRBV11-1 and TRBJ1-1, is EAEVAQSPRYKITEKSQAVAFWCDPISGHATLYWYRQILGQGPELLVQFQDESVVDDSQLPKDRFSAERLKGVDSTLKIQPAELGDSAMYLCASSQRTEAFFGQGTRLTVV.

The genes are TRBV4-2 and TRBJ2-3, with 7 bases fitting TRBD2. Germline values: CDR1 LGHNA, CDR2 YNFKEQ. The J segment lost 8 bases and the V segment lost 0 bases, leaving 8 bases of the junction unmatched. The CDR3 consists of 15 residues. The CDR3, as DNA: TGTGCCAGCAGCCAAGAACCTAGCGGAGGCCTTACGCAGTATTTT. It yields the protein CASSQEPSGGLTQYF.

This sequence joins TRBV12-3 or TRBV12-4 and TRBJ1-1; no reliable D call. V was shortened by 6 bases and J by 1 base, with 9 bases between the two germline ends. CDR3 length: 13 residues. The CDR3 loop is CASSLPTNTEAFF. CDR3 sequence (DNA): TGTGCCAGCAGCTTACCTACGAACACTGAAGCTTTCTTT.

The chain links TRBV18 to TRBJ2-1, with 7 bases matching TRBD2. The CDR3 covers 17 residues. The germline gives CDR1 KGHSH, CDR2 LQKENI. Losses at the gene ends were 3 bases for V and 3 bases for J; bases not matched to a gene: 11. As DNA, the CDR3 is TGTGCCAGCTCACCGAAGAATTCGGGGGGTGGCTACAATGAGCAGTTCTTC. Its translation is CASSPKNSGGGYNEQFF. Using reference TRBV18 and TRBJ2-1 for the parts outside the CDR3, the full variable domain is NAGVMQNPRHLVRRRGQEARLRCSPMKGHSHVYWYRQLPEEGLKFMVYLQKENIIDESGMPKERFSAEFPKEGPSILRIQQVVRGDSAAYFCASSPKNSGGGYNEQFFGPGTRLTVL.